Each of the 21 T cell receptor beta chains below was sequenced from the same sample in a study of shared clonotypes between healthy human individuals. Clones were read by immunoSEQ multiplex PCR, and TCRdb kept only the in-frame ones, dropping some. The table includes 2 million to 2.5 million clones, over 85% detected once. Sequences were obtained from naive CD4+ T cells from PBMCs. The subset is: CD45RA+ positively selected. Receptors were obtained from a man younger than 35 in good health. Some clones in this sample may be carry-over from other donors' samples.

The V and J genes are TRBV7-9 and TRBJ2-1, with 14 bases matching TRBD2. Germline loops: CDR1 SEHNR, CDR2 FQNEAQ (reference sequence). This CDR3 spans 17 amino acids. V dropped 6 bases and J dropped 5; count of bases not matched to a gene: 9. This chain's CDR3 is CASRPTSGRARDNEQFF. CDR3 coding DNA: TGTGCCAGCAGACCGACTAGCGGGAGGGCCCGCGACAATGAGCAGTTCTTC.

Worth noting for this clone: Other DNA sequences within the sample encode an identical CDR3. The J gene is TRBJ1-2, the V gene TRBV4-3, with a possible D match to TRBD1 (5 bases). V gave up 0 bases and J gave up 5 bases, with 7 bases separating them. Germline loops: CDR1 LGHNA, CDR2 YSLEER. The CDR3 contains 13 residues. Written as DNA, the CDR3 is TGCGCCAGCAGCCAAGAGGGGGGGTATGGCTACACCTTC. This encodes CASSQEGGYGYTF.

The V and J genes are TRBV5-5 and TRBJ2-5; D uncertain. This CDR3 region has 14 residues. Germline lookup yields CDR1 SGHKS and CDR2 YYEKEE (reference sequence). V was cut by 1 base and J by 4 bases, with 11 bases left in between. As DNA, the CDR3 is TGTGCCAGCAGCTTGATTGGTTTCGGAGAGACCCAGTACTTC. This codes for CASSLIGFGETQYF.

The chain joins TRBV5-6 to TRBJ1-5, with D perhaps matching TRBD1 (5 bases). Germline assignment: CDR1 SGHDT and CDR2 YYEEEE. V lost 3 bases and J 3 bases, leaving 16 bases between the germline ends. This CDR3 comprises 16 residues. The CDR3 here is CASSSAGRGDNQPQHF. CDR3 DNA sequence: TGTGCCAGCAGCTCGGCCGGTCGGGGGGACAATCAGCCCCAGCATTTT. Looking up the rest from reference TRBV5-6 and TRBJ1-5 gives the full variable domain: DAGVTQSPTHLIKTRGQQVTLRCSPKSGHDTVSWYQQALGQGPQFIFQYYEEEERQRGNFPDRFSGHQFPNYSSELNVNALLLGDSALYLCASSSAGRGDNQPQHFGDGTRLSIL.

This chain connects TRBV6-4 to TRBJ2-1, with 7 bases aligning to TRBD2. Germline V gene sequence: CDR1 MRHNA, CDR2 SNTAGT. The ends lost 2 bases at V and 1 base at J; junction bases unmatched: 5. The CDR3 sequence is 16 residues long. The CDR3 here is CASSDETSRSYNEQFF. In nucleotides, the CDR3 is TGTGCCAGCAGTGACGAGACTAGCAGGTCCTACAATGAGCAGTTCTTC.

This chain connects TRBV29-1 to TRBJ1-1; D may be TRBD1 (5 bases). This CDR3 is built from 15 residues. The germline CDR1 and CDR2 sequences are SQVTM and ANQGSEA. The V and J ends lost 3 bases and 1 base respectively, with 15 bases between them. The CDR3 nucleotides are TGCAGCGTTGATGCAACGGGACGGAGGAACACTGAAGCTTTCTTT. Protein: CSVDATGRRNTEAFF.

The CDR3 bases are TGCAGCGCTGTGGAGGGATCCACGAACACCGGGGAGCTGTTTTTT. Translation: CSAVEGSTNTGELFF. V and J are TRBV29-1 and TRBJ2-2; D possibly corresponds to TRBD2 (6 bases). The germline V and J ends were trimmed by 7 bases and 0 bases, with 15 bases remaining between them. The CDR3 is 15 residues long. CDR1 is SQVTM, CDR2 ANQGSEA, per germline.

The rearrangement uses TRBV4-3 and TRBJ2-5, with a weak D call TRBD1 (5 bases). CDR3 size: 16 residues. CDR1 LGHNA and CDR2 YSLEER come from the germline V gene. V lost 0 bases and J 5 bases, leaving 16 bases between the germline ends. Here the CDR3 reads CASSQEVPGGAETQYF. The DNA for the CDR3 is TGCGCCAGCAGCCAAGAGGTGCCAGGTGGGGCGGAGACCCAGTACTTC.

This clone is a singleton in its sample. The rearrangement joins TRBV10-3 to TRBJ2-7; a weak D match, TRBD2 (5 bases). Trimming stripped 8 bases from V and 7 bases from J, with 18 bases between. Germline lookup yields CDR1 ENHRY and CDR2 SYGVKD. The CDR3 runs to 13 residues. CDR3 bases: TGTGCCATCGGAGGATCGACACTGGATGAGCAGTACTTC. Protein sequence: CAIGGSTLDEQYF.

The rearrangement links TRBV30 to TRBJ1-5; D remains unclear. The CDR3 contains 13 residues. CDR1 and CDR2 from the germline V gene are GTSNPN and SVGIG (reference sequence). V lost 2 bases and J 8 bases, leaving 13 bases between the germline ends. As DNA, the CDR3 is TGTGCCTGGAGTTGGCATCCGTCTGAGCCCCAGCATTTT. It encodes CAWSWHPSEPQHF.

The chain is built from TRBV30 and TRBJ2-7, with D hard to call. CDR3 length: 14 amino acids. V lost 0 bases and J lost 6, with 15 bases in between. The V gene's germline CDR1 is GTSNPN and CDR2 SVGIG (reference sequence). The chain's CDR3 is CAWSVLDIISEQYF. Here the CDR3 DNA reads TGTGCCTGGAGTGTACTCGACATCATATCCGAGCAGTACTTC.

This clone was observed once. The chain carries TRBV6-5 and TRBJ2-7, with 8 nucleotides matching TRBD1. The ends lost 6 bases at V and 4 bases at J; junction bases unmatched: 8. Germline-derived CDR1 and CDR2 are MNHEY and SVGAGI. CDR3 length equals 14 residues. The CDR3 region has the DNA TGTGCCAGCAGCAGCAGGGGGCTAGGGTACGAGCAGTACTTC. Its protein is CASSSRGLGYEQYF.

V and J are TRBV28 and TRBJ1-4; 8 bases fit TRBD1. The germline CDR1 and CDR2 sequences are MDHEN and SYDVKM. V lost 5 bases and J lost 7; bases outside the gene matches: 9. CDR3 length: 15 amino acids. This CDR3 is CASSPTGGLSEKLFF. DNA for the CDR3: TGTGCCAGCAGTCCTACAGGGGGACTTTCTGAAAAACTGTTTTTT.

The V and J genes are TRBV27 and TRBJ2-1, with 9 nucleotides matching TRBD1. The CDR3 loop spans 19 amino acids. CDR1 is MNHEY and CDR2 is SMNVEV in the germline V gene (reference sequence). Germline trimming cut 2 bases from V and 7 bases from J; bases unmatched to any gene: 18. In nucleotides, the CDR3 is TGTGCCAGCAGTTTAAGAAGACAGGGGGGATTTTGGGCGAGGAATGAGCAGTTCTTC. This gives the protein CASSLRRQGGFWARNEQFF.

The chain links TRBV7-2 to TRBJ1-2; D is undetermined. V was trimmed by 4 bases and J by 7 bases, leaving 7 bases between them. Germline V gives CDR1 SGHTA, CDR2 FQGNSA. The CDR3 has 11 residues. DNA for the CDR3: TGTGCCAGCAGCTGGGGAGGTGGCTACACCTTC. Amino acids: CASSWGGGYTF.

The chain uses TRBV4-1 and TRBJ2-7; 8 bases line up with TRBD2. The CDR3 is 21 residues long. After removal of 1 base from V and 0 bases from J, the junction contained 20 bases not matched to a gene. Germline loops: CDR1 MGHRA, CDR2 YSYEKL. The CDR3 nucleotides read TGCGCCAGCAGCCAAGTCGGCAGTCGGGGTTCTAGCGGGCCCCGCTCCTACGAGCAGTACTTC. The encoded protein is CASSQVGSRGSSGPRSYEQYF.

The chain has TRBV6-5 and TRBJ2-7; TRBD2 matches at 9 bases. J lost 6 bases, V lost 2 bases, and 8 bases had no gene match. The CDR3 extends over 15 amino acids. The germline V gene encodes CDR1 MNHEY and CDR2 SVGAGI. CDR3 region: CASSYHVAGAGEQYF. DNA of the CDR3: TGTGCCAGCAGTTACCACGTAGCGGGAGCTGGCGAGCAGTACTTC.

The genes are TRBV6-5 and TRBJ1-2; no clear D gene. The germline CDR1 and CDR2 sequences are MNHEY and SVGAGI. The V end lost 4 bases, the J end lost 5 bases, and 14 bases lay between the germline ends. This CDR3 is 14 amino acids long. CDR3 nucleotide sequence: TGTGCCAGCAGTTTGGGTCCCCGGTTGTATGGCTACACCTTC. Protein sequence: CASSLGPRLYGYTF.

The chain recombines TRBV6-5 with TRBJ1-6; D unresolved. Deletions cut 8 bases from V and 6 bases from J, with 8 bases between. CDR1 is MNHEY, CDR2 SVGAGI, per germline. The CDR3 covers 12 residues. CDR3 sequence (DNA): TGTGCCAGCGGACGACCTAATTCACCCCTCCACTTT. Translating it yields CASGRPNSPLHF.

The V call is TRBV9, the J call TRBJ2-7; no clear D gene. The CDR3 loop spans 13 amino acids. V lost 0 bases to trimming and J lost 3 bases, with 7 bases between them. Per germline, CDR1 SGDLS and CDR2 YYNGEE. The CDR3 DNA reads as TGTGCCAGCAGCGTAGATGAGAACTACGAGCAGTACTTC. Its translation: CASSVDENYEQYF. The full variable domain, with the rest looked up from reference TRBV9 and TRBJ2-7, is DSGVTQTPKHLITATGQRVTLRCSPRSGDLSVYWYQQSLDQGLQFLIQYYNGEERAKGNILERFSAQQFPDLHSELNLSSLELGDSALYFCASSVDENYEQYFGPGTRLTVT.

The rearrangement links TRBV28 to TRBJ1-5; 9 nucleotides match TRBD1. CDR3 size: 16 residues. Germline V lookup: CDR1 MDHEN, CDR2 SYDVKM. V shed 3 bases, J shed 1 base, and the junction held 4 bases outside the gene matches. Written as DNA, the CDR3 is TGTGCCAGCAGTTTGGACAGGGGAGGGAGCAATCAGCCCCAGCATTTT. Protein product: CASSLDRGGSNQPQHF.